What follows describes a single T cell receptor beta chain. The sample comes from a study of T cells in Graves' hyperthyroidism and ophthalmopathy. RNA transcripts were the template for amplifying TCR beta CDR3 regions. HTBI primers were the set used in a first-round RT-PCR of the TCR CDR3. TCRdb re-called the multiplex PCR reads through MiXCR, storing one row per CDR3 protein. The data hold approximately 400,000 distinct CDR3 sequences, with approximately 15% observed a single time. The clonotype originates from a woman aged 30 to 39 with Graves' ophthalmopathy. Material for sequencing was blood.

CDR3 sequence: CASSYLRLAGGGETQYF. In nucleotides, the CDR3 is TGTGCCAGCAGTTACCTTCGACTAGCGGGGGGTGGGGAGACCCAGTACTTC. The chain has TRBV6-6 and TRBJ2-5; 13 positions agree with TRBD2. This CDR3 is 17 amino acids long. The trim removed 2 bases at V and 5 bases at J, leaving 8 bases unmatched. In germline, CDR1 is MNHNY, CDR2 SVGAGI (reference sequence).